This TCR beta chain was documented in a study of beta chain features in type 1 diabetes. Points from the study as a whole: For patients and controls alike, PCR might favor shorter templates to the same degree. Small HLA sub-analyses could not settle whether HLA shapes TCRB rearrangement.

In regard to this clone: Its antigen is not known.

Every isolated RNA sample was fully reverse transcribed, so sequencing captured expressed TCRB transcripts. Profiling relied on immunoSEQ multiplex PCR, and the TCRdb table lists in-frame clones only, not all of them. The top ten clones hold approximately 0.016% of a sample with a few hundred thousand clones, approximately 10% of them seen once. The origin of this receptor is a woman aged 25-40 years in good health. The sample was naive CD4+ T cells from blood.

The chain's CDR3 is CASSPTTSGIFYEQFF. The CDR3 DNA reads as TGTGCCAGCAGCCCAACGACTAGCGGGATTTTCTATGAGCAGTTCTTC. The chain joins TRBV9 to TRBJ2-1, with 11 bases that match TRBD2. This CDR3 is 16 amino acids long. Trimming at V came to 4 bases and at J to 8 bases, leaving 11 bases not matched to a gene. Germline values: CDR1 SGDLS, CDR2 YYNGEE.